These 9 T cell receptor beta chains share one sample of origin, sequenced in a study of monozygotic twins with inflammatory bowel disease. TCRdb processed the 5' RACE reads again and assigns one entry to each CDR3 protein, with no DNA. The sample includes nearly 450,000 distinct CDR3 sequences. Sequenced input: blood. The origin of the receptors is a human donor with ulcerative colitis or Crohn's disease, or a healthy co-twin of an affected twin (not recorded which).

V gene TRBV20-1 combines with J gene TRBJ2-5; TCRdb outputs TRBD1, but without DNA this stays unchecked. The CDR3 totals 13 residues. CDR1 is DFQATT, CDR2 SNEGSKA, per germline (reference sequence). CDR3 in amino acids: CSERLAGQETQYF.

The chain uses TRBV12-3 or TRBV12-4 and TRBJ1-2. The CDR3 has 14 residues. The CDR3 loop reads CASSFEGIGYGYTF.

The chain uses TRBV7-3 and TRBJ2-1. This CDR3 is built from 13 residues. Per germline, CDR1 SGHTA and CDR2 FQGTGA. This CDR3 is CASSLSPSNEQFF.

J is TRBJ2-7 and V is TRBV7-9; TCRdb's D call of TRBD1 is untestable without DNA. The length of the CDR3 is 14 residues. Germline V CDR1 and CDR2: SEHNR, FQNEAQ (reference sequence). CDR3 residues: CASSSWDRGDEQYF.

The chain uses TRBV7-8 and TRBJ1-2; TCRdb names TRBD1, which stays unverified in the absence of DNA. Looked up from germline, CDR1 is SGHVS and CDR2 is FQNEAQ. This CDR3 is built from 15 residues. CDR3: CASSPPGQGFGGYTF.

The chain combines TRBV27 with TRBJ1-1. Germline loops: CDR1 MNHEY, CDR2 SMNVEV (reference sequence). The CDR3 extends over 18 amino acids. This CDR3 reads CASSLIPYRGGSGTEAFF.

The J gene is TRBJ2-1, the V gene TRBV4-3. CDR1 and CDR2 from the germline V gene are LGHNA and YSLEER. This CDR3 is 15 amino acids long. The CDR3 loop reads CASSQDDNSYNEQFF.

The V call is TRBV7-6, the J call TRBJ1-1; no DNA is available, so the TRBD1 call from TCRdb remains unchecked. The CDR3 extends over 15 amino acids. Germline CDR1 reads SGHVS; CDR2 reads FNYEAQ. The CDR3 reads CASSPGSGSGTEAFF.

The chain combines TRBV6-1 with TRBJ2-3. CDR3 size: 13 residues. Germline V gene sequence: CDR1 MNHNS, CDR2 SASEGT. The CDR3 region is CASSERPPDTQYF.